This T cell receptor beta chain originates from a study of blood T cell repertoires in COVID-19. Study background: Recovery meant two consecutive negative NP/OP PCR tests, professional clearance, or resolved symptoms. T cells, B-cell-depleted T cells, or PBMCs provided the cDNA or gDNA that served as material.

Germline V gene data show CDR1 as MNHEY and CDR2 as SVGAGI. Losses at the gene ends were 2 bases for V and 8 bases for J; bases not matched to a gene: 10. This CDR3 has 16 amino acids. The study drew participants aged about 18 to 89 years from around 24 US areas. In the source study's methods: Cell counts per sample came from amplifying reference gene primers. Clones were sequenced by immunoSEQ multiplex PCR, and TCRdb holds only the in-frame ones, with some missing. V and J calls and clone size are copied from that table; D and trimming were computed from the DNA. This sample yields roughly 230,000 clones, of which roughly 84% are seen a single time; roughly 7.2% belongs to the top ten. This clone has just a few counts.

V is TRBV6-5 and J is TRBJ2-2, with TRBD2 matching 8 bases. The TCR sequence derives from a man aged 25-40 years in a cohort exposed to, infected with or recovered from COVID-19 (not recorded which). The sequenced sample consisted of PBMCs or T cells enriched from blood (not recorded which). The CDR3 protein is CASSYVAGGPTGELFF. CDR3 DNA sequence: TGTGCCAGCAGTTACGTTGCGGGGGGACCCACAGGGGAGCTGTTTTTT.